This T cell receptor beta chain originates from a study of blood T cells in healthy people across ages. PCR was performed a second time for roughly 7 to 12 cycles using a sample-barcoded 5' primer and a J-beta primer mix. TCRdb re-derived calls from the 5' RACE reads in MiXCR, one entry per CDR3 protein. The profile shows some 760,000 distinct CDR3 sequences, 25% of them singletons. This CDR3 has 17 amino acids. Trimming took off 1 base at V and 0 bases at J, with 13 bases between the two ends. Germline CDR1 LGHNA, CDR2 YSLEER. This clonotype showed up just a few times. Donation came from healthy Caucasian individuals in Russia who were aged about 6 to 100. The same specimen was also included in a second study, on T cells of mothers and their children. From that second work: Each mother gave over 9.5 million TCR beta CDR3 reads; each child, about 2.9 million.

The sequence derives from a boy under 18 in good health. J is TRBJ1-3 and V is TRBV4-3; D possibly corresponds to TRBD1 (6 bases). Sequencing was done on a sample of blood. CDR3 in amino acids: CASSQVGGGSSGNTIYF. DNA of the CDR3: TGCGCCAGCAGCCAAGTAGGAGGGGGATCCTCTGGAAACACCATATATTTT.